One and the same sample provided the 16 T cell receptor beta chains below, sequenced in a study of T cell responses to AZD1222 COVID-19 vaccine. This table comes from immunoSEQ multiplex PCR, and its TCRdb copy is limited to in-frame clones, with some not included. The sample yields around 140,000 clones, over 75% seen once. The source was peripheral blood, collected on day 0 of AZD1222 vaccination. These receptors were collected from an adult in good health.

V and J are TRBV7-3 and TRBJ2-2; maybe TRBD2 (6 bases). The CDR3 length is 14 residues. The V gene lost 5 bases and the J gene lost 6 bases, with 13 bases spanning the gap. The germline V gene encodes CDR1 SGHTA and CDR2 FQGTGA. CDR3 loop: CASSPTASAGELFF. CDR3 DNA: TGTGCCAGCAGCCCAACGGCTAGCGCCGGGGAGCTGTTTTTT. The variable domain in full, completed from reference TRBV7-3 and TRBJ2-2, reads GAGVSQTPSNKVTEKGKYVELRCDPISGHTALYWYRQSLGQGPEFLIYFQGTGAADDSGLPNDRFFAVRPEGSVSTLKIQRTERGDSAVYLCASSPTASAGELFFGEGSRLTVL.

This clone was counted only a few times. The CDR3 nucleotides are TGTGCCAGCAGCATTTTGGCGGGGGGGCCCTGGTCCTACAATGAGCAGTTCTTC. This gives the protein CASSILAGGPWSYNEQFF. V is TRBV21-1 and J is TRBJ2-1; the DNA was not used to check the table's D call, TRBD2. TRBV21-1 represents a pseudogene. The CDR3 length is 18 residues.

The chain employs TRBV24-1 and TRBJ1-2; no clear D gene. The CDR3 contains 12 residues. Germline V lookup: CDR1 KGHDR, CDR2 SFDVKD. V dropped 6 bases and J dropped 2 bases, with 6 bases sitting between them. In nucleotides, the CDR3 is TGTGCCACCAGTAGTGGAAACTATGGCTACACCTTC. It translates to CATSSGNYGYTF.

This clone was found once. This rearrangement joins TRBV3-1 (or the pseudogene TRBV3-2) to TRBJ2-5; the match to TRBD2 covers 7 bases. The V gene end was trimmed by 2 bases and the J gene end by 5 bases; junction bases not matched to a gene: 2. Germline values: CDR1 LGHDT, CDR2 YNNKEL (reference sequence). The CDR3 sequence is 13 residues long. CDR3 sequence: CASSQSGVETQYF. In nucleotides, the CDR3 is TGTGCCAGCAGCCAAAGCGGGGTGGAGACCCAGTACTTC.

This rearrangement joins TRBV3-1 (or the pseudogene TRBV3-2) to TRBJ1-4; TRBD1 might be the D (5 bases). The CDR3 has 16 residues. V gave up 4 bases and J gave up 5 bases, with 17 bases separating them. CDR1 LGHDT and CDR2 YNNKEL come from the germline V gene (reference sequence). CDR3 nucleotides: TGTGCCAGCAGCCCCGGGGGTGGGCGGCCGAATGAAAAACTGTTTTTT. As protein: CASSPGGGRPNEKLFF.

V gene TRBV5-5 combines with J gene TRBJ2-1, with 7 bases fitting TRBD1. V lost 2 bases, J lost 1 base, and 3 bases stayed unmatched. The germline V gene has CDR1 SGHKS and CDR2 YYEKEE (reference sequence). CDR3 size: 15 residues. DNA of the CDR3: TGTGCCAGCAGCTTAGACAGGGTATCCTACAATGAGCAGTTCTTC. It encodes CASSLDRVSYNEQFF. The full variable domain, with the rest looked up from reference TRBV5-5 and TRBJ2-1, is DAGVTQSPTHLIKTRGQQVTLRCSPISGHKSVSWYQQVLGQGPQFIFQYYEKEERGRGNFPDRFSARQFPNYSSELNVNALLLGDSALYLCASSLDRVSYNEQFFGPGTRLTVL.

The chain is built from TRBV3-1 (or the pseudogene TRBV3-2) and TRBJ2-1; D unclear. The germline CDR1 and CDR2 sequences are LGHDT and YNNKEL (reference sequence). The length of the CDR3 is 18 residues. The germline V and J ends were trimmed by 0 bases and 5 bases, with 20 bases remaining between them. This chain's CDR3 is CASSQDLSRLSVDNEQFF. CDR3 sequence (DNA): TGTGCCAGCAGCCAAGATCTTAGTCGACTGTCAGTAGACAATGAGCAGTTCTTC.

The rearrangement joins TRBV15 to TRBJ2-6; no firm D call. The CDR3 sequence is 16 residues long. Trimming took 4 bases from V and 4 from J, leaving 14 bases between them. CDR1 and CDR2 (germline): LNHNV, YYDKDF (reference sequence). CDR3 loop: CATSTSPLGGANVLTF. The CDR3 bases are TGTGCCACCAGCACCTCACCCTTGGGAGGGGCCAACGTCCTGACTTTC.

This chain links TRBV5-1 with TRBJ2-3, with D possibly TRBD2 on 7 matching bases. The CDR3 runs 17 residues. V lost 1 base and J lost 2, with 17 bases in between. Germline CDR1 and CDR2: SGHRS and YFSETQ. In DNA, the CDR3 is TGCGCCAGCAGCTTGAGTAACGGGGGGCCTAACACAGATACGCAGTATTTT. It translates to CASSLSNGGPNTDTQYF. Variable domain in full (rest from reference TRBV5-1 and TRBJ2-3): KAGVTQTPRYLIKTRGQQVTLSCSPISGHRSVSWYQQTPGQGLQFLFEYFSETQRNKGNFPGRFSGRQFSNSRSEMNVSTLELGDSALYLCASSLSNGGPNTDTQYFGPGTRLTVL.

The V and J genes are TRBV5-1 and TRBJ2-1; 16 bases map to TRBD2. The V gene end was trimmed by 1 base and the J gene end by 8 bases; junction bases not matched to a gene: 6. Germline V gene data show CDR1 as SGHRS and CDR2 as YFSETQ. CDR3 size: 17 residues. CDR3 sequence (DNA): TGCGCCAGCAGCTTGTGGGGGACTAGCGGGAGGGTCGATGAGCAGTTCTTC. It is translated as CASSLWGTSGRVDEQFF.

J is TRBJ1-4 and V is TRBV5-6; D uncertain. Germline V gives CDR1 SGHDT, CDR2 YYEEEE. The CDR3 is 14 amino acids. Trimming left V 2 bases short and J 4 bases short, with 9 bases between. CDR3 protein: CASSFRRYNEKLFF. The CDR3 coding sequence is TGTGCCAGCAGCTTTAGACGTTATAATGAAAAACTGTTTTTT.

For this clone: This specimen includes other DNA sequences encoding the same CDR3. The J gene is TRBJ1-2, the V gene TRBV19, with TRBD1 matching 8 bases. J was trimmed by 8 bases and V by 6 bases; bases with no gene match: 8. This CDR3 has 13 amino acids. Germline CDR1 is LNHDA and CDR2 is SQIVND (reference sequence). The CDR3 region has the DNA TGTGCCAGTAGCCCGGACAGGGAAGGAGGCTACACCTTC. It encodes CASSPDREGGYTF.

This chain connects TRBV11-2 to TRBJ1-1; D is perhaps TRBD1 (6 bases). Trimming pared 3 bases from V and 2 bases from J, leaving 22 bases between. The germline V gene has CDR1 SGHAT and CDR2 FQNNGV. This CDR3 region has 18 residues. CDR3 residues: CASSFGTSFKTPNTEAFF. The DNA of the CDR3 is TGTGCCAGCAGCTTTGGGACAAGCTTCAAAACTCCAAACACTGAAGCTTTCTTT.

The CDR3 sequence: CSASHQGRYEQYF. CDR3 nucleotide sequence: TGCAGTGCTAGTCATCAGGGCCGGTACGAGCAGTACTTC. The rearrangement uses TRBV20-1 and TRBJ2-7; TRBD1 might be the D (5 bases). Germline V gene sequence: CDR1 DFQATT, CDR2 SNEGSKA (reference sequence). Trimming stripped 3 bases from V and 4 bases from J, with 13 bases between. This CDR3 region has 13 residues.

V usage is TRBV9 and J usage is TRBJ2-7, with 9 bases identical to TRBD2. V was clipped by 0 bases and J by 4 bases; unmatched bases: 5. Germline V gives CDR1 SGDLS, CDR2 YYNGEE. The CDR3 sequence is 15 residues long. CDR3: CASSVGASGIYEQYF. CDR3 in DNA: TGTGCCAGCAGCGTAGGGGCTAGCGGGATTTACGAGCAGTACTTC.

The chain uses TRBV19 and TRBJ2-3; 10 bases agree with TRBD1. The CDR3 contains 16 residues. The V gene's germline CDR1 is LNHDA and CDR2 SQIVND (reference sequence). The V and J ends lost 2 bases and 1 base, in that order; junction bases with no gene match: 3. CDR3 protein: CASSISGTGGTDTQYF. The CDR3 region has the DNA TGTGCCAGTAGTATATCCGGGACAGGGGGCACAGATACGCAGTATTTT.